These T cell receptor beta chains were read from a single sample in a study of T cells in Graves' hyperthyroidism and ophthalmopathy. MiXCR was run by TCRdb on the multiplex PCR reads, yielding one entry per CDR3 protein. The data show hundreds of thousands of distinct CDR3 sequences, roughly 37% seen once. Sequencing was carried out using blood. The source of these receptors is a man between 18 and 29 years old with Graves' hyperthyroidism. Each CDR3 is given without its conserved first and last residue. Clone size, where shown, is once, few, many, or a class for clones that have expanded.

V gene: TRBV12-3/TRBV12-4; J gene: TRBJ2-5; clone size: .; CDR3 protein: VISEVSTQETQY
V gene: TRBV20-1; J gene: TRBJ2-7; clone size: .; CDR3 protein: SARDHLAGVFDEQY
V gene: TRBV7-2; J gene: TRBJ2-7; clone size: .; CDR3 protein: ASSLRTGGGDEQY
V gene: TRBV5-1; J gene: TRBJ1-4; clone size: .; CDR3 protein: ASRLEGGFEKLF
V gene: TRBV7-9; J gene: TRBJ2-5; clone size: many; CDR3 protein: ASRQGETQY
V gene: TRBV5-6; J gene: TRBJ1-1; clone size: few; CDR3 protein: ASSSRLDGENTEAF
V gene: TRBV2; J gene: TRBJ2-5; clone size: .; CDR3 protein: ASSSRGQGQPQY
V gene: TRBV20-1; J gene: TRBJ2-7; clone size: .; CDR3 protein: SAHRTGKSYEQY
V gene: TRBV4-1; J gene: TRBJ1-2; clone size: .; CDR3 protein: ASSQFEWDKDYGYT
V gene: TRBV7-9; J gene: TRBJ2-5; clone size: few; CDR3 protein: ASSPGLAGKQETQY
V gene: TRBV9; J gene: TRBJ1-5; clone size: many; CDR3 protein: ASSKTGERQPQH
V gene: TRBV6-2/TRBV6-3; J gene: TRBJ2-7; clone size: .; CDR3 protein: ASSGIAGLSYEQY
V gene: TRBV25-1; J gene: TRBJ2-3; clone size: .; CDR3 protein: AWSVGTSGVNTDTQY